The next 18 T cell receptor beta chains were all read from a single sample in a study of blood T cell repertoires in COVID-19. TCRdb's copy holds only in-frame clones and misses some; the assay was immunoSEQ multiplex PCR. This table has 260,000 or so clones, 86% appearing once. The source material was PBMCs or T cells enriched from blood (not recorded which). These receptors all come from a man between 18 and 29 years old who had recovered from COVID-19.

This clone was detected only a few times. This chain joins TRBV4-1 and TRBJ2-3; 7 nucleotides match TRBD1. Unmatched junction bases numbered 6, after V lost 3 bases and J lost 0 bases. The CDR3 runs to 16 residues. In germline, CDR1 is MGHRA, CDR2 YSYEKL. The CDR3 coding sequence is TGCGCCAGCAGCCAGGGACAGACCCCTAGCACAGATACGCAGTATTTT. Translated: CASSQGQTPSTDTQYF.

The chain combines TRBV27 with TRBJ2-3; D is undetermined. The V end lost 3 bases, the J end lost 6 bases, and 7 bases lay between the germline ends. Germline assignment: CDR1 MNHEY and CDR2 SMNVEV (reference sequence). The CDR3 runs to 12 residues. CDR3: CASSFTRDTQYF. DNA for the CDR3: TGTGCCAGCAGTTTTACCCGGGATACGCAGTATTTT.

The gene calls are TRBV10-1 and TRBJ2-1, with a possible D match to TRBD2 (5 bases). CDR3 size: 14 residues. Trimming removed 6 bases at V and 6 bases at J, with 15 bases between. CDR1 and CDR2 (germline): WNHNN, SYGVQD (reference sequence). This CDR3 reads CASRTRVGRNEQFF. CDR3 sequence (DNA): TGCGCCAGCAGAACTAGGGTCGGGCGCAATGAGCAGTTCTTC.

The J gene is TRBJ1-4, the V gene TRBV15; 7 nucleotides line up with TRBD1. Trimming removed 1 base from V and 8 bases from J; junction bases left unmatched: 4. The CDR3 covers 14 residues. Per germline, CDR1 LNHNV and CDR2 YYDKDF (reference sequence). The CDR3 loop reads CATSRVLGGEKLFF. The DNA of the CDR3 is TGTGCCACCAGCAGAGTTTTAGGGGGCGAAAAACTGTTTTTT.

This clone was picked up one time. The chain joins TRBV2 to TRBJ2-1; the D gene is possibly TRBD2 (6 bases). V lost 1 base to trimming and J lost 5 bases, with 15 bases between them. The CDR3 totals 16 residues. CDR1 and CDR2 (germline): SNHLY, FYNNEI. CDR3 bases: TGTGCCAGCAGTGAAGTGGGCGGGGAGGCAAACAATGAGCAGTTCTTC. Protein product: CASSEVGGEANNEQFF.

The chain joins TRBV5-1 to TRBJ2-1; 13 positions match TRBD2. The CDR3 totals 15 residues. V dropped 1 base and J dropped 8; count of bases not matched to a gene: 3. Germline CDR1 and CDR2: SGHRS and YFSETQ. CDR3 DNA sequence: TGCGCCAGCAGCTTGACTAGCGGGAGGGTGTATGAGCAGTTCTTC. It is translated as CASSLTSGRVYEQFF.

V is TRBV9 and J is TRBJ2-1, with TRBD2 matching over 9 bases. With V trimmed by 1 base and J by 8 bases, 13 bases remained unmatched. The CDR3 contains 17 residues. CDR1 SGDLS and CDR2 YYNGEE come from the germline V gene. This CDR3 reads CASSVRIAGVSFDEQFF. The CDR3 nucleotides are TGTGCCAGCAGCGTAAGGATAGCGGGAGTTAGTTTCGATGAGCAGTTCTTC.

CDR3 loop: CASSTRAVDTQYF. The CDR3 DNA sequence: TGTGCCAGCAGTACTAGGGCAGTAGATACGCAGTATTTT. This chain joins TRBV2 and TRBJ2-3; D might be TRBD2 (5 bases). Germline CDR1 SNHLY, CDR2 FYNNEI. With 5 bases removed from V and 5 bases from J, the gap between germline ends came to 11 bases. This CDR3 is 13 amino acids long.

The genes are TRBV2 and TRBJ2-7; 9 bases map to TRBD1. Germline CDR1 is SNHLY and CDR2 is FYNNEI. V shed 6 bases and J 0 bases; nucleotides not matched to a gene: 0. This CDR3 spans 13 amino acids. The CDR3 sequence is CASRTGGSYEQYF. Here the CDR3 DNA reads TGTGCCAGCAGGACAGGGGGCTCCTACGAGCAGTACTTC.

A remark on this clone: Distinct nucleotide sequences in the sample also encode this CDR3. This sequence joins TRBV2 and TRBJ1-5; TRBD1 matches at 9 bases. CDR3 length: 13 amino acids. Unmatched junction bases numbered 2, after V lost 6 bases and J lost 5 bases. Germline V gene lookup returns CDR1 SNHLY and CDR2 FYNNEI. The CDR3 DNA is TGTGCCAGCAGCAGGACAGGGGATCAGCCCCAGCATTTT. This sequence encodes CASSRTGDQPQHF.

This clone was recorded only once. The rearrangement uses TRBV10-3 and TRBJ2-7; 10 bases fit TRBD1. The CDR3 runs to 16 residues. Germline lookup yields CDR1 ENHRY and CDR2 SYGVKD. The trim removed 3 bases at V and 5 bases at J, leaving 10 bases unmatched. The chain's CDR3 is CAISEGEGQGFHEQYF. The CDR3 region has the DNA TGTGCCATCAGTGAAGGTGAGGGACAGGGGTTCCACGAGCAGTACTTC.

CDR3 nucleotides: TGCGCCAGCACTTCGCGGGCGGGATCGGGTACTGAAGCTTTCTTT. Amino acids: CASTSRAGSGTEAFF. V gene TRBV5-1 combines with J gene TRBJ1-1, with no clear D. Between the trimmed V and J ends, which lost 6 bases and 5 bases, there was a span of 20 bases. The CDR3 spans 15 residues. Germline CDR1 reads SGHRS; CDR2 reads YFSETQ.

This CDR3 is CASTWTGTPSPLHF. The CDR3 DNA follows: TGTGCCAGTACCTGGACAGGAACCCCTTCACCCCTCCACTTT. The chain combines TRBV19 with TRBJ1-6, with 7 positions matching TRBD1. The CDR3 has 14 residues. V was pared by 7 bases and J by 9 bases, with 9 bases of the junction left unmatched. From germline, CDR1 is LNHDA and CDR2 SQIVND (reference sequence). Together with reference TRBV19 and TRBJ1-6, the CDR3 gives the full variable domain: DGGITQSPKYLFRKEGQNVTLSCEQNLNHDAMYWYRQDPGQGLRLIYYSQIVNDFQKGDIAEGYSVSREKKESFPLTVTSAQKNPTAFYLCASTWTGTPSPLHFGNGTRLTVT.

This chain uses TRBV4-1 with TRBJ1-4, with 7 bases lining up with TRBD1. CDR1 and CDR2 from the germline V gene are MGHRA and YSYEKL. CDR3 size: 15 residues. The V and J ends lost 0 bases and 4 bases, in that order; junction bases with no gene match: 2. The CDR3 region has the DNA TGCGCCAGCAGCCAAGATCGACAGGGTAATGAAAAACTGTTTTTT. Translated: CASSQDRQGNEKLFF.

This chain links TRBV4-2 with TRBJ2-3; 9 bases match TRBD2. The CDR3 is made up of 16 amino acids. Germline V gene lookup returns CDR1 LGHNA and CDR2 YNFKEQ. The V gene end was trimmed by 0 bases and the J gene end by 1 base; junction bases not matched to a gene: 2. The CDR3 DNA sequence: TGTGCCAGCAGCCAAGATGAGCGGGGGGGCACAGATACGCAGTATTTT. It codes for CASSQDERGGTDTQYF.

This rearrangement joins TRBV30 to TRBJ2-7; D uncertain. V lost 0 bases and J lost 6, with 12 bases in between. The CDR3 is 13 amino acids. Germline lookup yields CDR1 GTSNPN and CDR2 SVGIG (reference sequence). DNA for the CDR3: TGTGCCTGGAGTGTCTGGGTGGGCATCGAGCAGTACTTC. Its protein product is CAWSVWVGIEQYF.

The CDR3 sequence: CASSPGREQFF. The CDR3 DNA reads TGTGCCAGCAGCCCTGGGCGCGAGCAGTTCTTC. V usage is TRBV13 and J usage is TRBJ2-1; D is undetermined. This CDR3 spans 11 amino acids. Between the trimmed V and J ends, which lost 5 bases and 10 bases, there was a span of 9 bases. CDR1 is PRHDT and CDR2 is FYEKMQ in the germline V gene (reference sequence).

This sequence joins TRBV27 and TRBJ2-6; possibly TRBD2 for D (6 bases). V was trimmed by 1 base and J by 0 bases, leaving 13 bases between them. CDR3 length equals 18 residues. Germline lookup yields CDR1 MNHEY and CDR2 SMNVEV (reference sequence). The CDR3 DNA reads as TGTGCCAGCAGTTTATGGTGGGGGGAGACCTCTGGGGCCAACGTCCTGACTTTC. Translated, it gives CASSLWWGETSGANVLTF.